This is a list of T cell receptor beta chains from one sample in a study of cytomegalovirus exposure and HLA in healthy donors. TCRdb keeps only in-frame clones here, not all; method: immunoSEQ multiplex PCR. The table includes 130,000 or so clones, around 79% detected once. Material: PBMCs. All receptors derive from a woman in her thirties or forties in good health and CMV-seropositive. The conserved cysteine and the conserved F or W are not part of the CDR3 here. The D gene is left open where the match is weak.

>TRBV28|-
ASSLQTGGYT
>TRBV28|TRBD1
ASSLWGTAGNTEAF
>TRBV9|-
ASSVVRTAKNYGYT
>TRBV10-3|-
AISVDSYSNYGYT
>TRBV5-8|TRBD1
ASSSGTAKNQPQH
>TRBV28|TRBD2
ASSFPGGAEETQY
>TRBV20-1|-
SAREGGNT
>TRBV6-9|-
ASSYGNEIETAHSGNTIY
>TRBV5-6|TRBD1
ASSLGTGQISGEKLF
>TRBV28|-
ASSLRVYGYT
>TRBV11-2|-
ASSSVRGSPYEQY
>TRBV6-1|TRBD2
ASSRKTSATTKQY
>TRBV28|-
ASSWDSPGDNEQF
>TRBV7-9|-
ASSLGGVKNTEAF
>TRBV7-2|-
ASSLGATQH
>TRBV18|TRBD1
ASSPPSTGKGEQF
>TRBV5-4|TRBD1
ASSSPGQGTYEQY
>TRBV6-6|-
ASSYSRQIHYEQY
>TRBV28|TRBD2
ASSPQRLAGGPIGELF
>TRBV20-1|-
SASRLETQY
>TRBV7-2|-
ASSFSQGHNQPQH
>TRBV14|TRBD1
ASSHGQGAEAF
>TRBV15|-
ATSSGTVYSTTNEKLF
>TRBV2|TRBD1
ASKGQAYEQY
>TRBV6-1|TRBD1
ASGDRVDEQY
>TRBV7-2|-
ASSLDSPPAEAF
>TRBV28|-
ASSRRRLDGYT
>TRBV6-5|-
ASSYDRVNYGYT
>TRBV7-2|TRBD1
ASSQDRAGYEQY
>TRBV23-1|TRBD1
ASSQSRDRGFGEQF
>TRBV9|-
ASSVTDYNEQF
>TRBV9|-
ASSVGGGAYEKLF
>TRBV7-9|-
ASSLGPEQF
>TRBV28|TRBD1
ASRSPSEPGQKNYGYT
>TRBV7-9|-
SRSISGELF
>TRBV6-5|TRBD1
ASSLDRVGYEQY